This T cell receptor (beta chain) was sequenced in a study of shared clonotypes between healthy human individuals. This clone was found once. TCRdb keeps only in-frame clones here, not all; method: immunoSEQ multiplex PCR. The data hold about 2.4 million clones, with 93% observed a single time. The sequence came from a man in his late teens or twenties in good health. Some clones in this sample may be carry-over from other donors' samples. What was sequenced was naive CD4+ T cells from PBMCs. Indicated subset: CD45RA+ positively selected.

The CDR3 coding sequence is TGTGCCAGCAGCTCCCACCGGGGGACCTGGAGGACTGAAGCTTTCTTT. Amino acid sequence: CASSSHRGTWRTEAFF. V and J are TRBV4-2 and TRBJ1-1; maybe TRBD1 (5 bases). This CDR3 has 16 residues. Germline CDR1 is LGHNA and CDR2 is YNFKEQ. Trimming pared 5 bases from V and 5 bases from J, leaving 21 bases between.